The 21 T cell receptor beta chains below all came from one sample that was sequenced in a study of tumor-infiltrating lymphocytes in primary liver carcinoma. The researchers produced TCR beta cDNA from around 500 ng total RNA with a constant-region primer. Libraries covering TCR beta were generated through three nested multiplex PCR rounds (using a slightly modified ARM-PCR). The first two PCR rounds used TRBV1-TRBV30 primers with a Cbeta primer, roughly 10 cycles each. A single record per CDR3 protein comes from TCRdb applying MiXCR to the multiplex PCR reads. The profile covers about 320,000 distinct CDR3 sequences, with 45% to 70% appearing a single time and approximately 15% taken by the ten largest. Germline DNA was also extracted, and blood RNA derived from unsorted whole blood. The specimen sequenced was peripheral blood. The receptors stem from a young woman with primary liver carcinoma and hepatitis B virus infection.

A note on this clonotype: The conserved final phenylalanine or tryptophan is absent from the CDR3, which likely points to a read error. No DNA is shown, since the ends of the CDR3 on it are uncertain; the CDR3 is the one TCRdb lists. V is TRBV1 and J is TRBJ1-2; the table assigns TRBD1, which was not confirmed against the DNA. TRBV1 is labeled a pseudogene. A total of 16 residues make up the CDR3, ends included. Here the CDR3 reads CTISPPRSGARFERIA.

This clonotype was counted a few times. The chain carries TRBV30 and TRBJ2-1; 13 bases match TRBD2. The V and J ends lost 6 bases and 6 bases, in that order; junction bases with no gene match: 5. The CDR3 is made up of 14 amino acids. CDR1 and CDR2 from the germline V gene are GTSNPN and SVGIG (reference sequence). The CDR3 DNA sequence: TGTGCCTGTAGACTAGCGGGAGGAAGCAATGAGCAGTTCTTC. Amino acid sequence: CACRLAGGSNEQFF.

As to this clonotype: This clone may be a read error of a much larger clone one base away. The chain carries TRBV29-1 and TRBJ2-3, with D possibly matching TRBD1 (5 bases). This CDR3 is 14 amino acids long. Germline CDR1 SQVTM, CDR2 ANQGSEA. V was clipped by 8 bases and J by 6 bases, with 21 bases between them. CDR3 sequence reads: CSIGWGQARDTQYF. The CDR3 DNA follows: TGCAGCATTGGTTGGGGCCAGGCCCGGGATACGCAGTATTTT.

As regards this clonotype: At one of its ends the junction is not consistent with the germline gene, which may arise from a read error. The CDR3 DNA reads as TGTGCCAGCAGTTACTCCTTGACTAGCCCTCCCTACAAGCAGTACTTC. Residues: CASSYSLTSPPYKQYF. The chain couples TRBV11-1 to TRBJ2-7, with TRBD2 matching 7 bases. Germline values: CDR1 SGHAT, CDR2 FQDESV (reference sequence). This CDR3 comprises 16 residues.

This clonotype was counted a few times. The CDR3 DNA is TGTGCCAGTAAGGGACAGGAGAGAGCAATTACGGGGGAGACCCAGTACTTC. Translation gives CASKGQERAITGETQYF. The chain joins TRBV12-3 or TRBV12-4 to TRBJ2-5; 8 bases align to TRBD1. The length of the CDR3 is 17 residues. V lost 9 bases and J lost 5; bases outside the gene matches: 20.

About this clonotype itself: This may arise from a read error, as a much more abundant clone is one base away. This chain connects TRBV12-3 or TRBV12-4 to TRBJ2-2, with TRBD1 identical over 8 bases. The CDR3 sequence is 15 residues long. V lost 1 base, J lost 4 bases, and 2 bases stayed unmatched. The DNA for the CDR3 is TGTGCCAGCAGTTTAGTGGACAGGGCCACCGGGGAGCTGTTTTTT. Its translation: CASSLVDRATGELFF.

The chain combines TRBV28 with TRBJ2-7; D might be TRBD1 (5 bases). Trimming removed 3 bases at V and 0 bases at J, with 12 bases between. This CDR3 is built from 15 residues. CDR1 is MDHEN and CDR2 is SYDVKM in the germline V gene. The CDR3 loop is CASSLGQAGSYEQYF. CDR3 DNA: TGTGCCAGCAGTTTGGGGCAAGCAGGCTCCTACGAGCAGTACTTC.

Comment on this clonotype: A read error may explain this, as a much larger clone is one base away. V gene TRBV6-5 combines with J gene TRBJ1-1; possible D gene TRBD1, 6 bases. The CDR3 has 12 amino acids. The germline V and J ends were trimmed by 6 bases and 9 bases, with 14 bases remaining between them. The V gene's germline CDR1 is MNHEY and CDR2 SVGAGI. CDR3 coding DNA: TGTGCCAGCAGAGGGGGGATTATGAAAGCTTTCTTT. Amino acid sequence: CASRGGIMKAFF.

Worth noting for this clonotype: The CDR3 carries no conserved terminal phenylalanine or tryptophan, so it likely arises from a read error. V and J are TRBV10-3 and TRBJ2-5, with no clear D. CDR1 is ENHRY and CDR2 is SYGVKD in the germline V gene. The ends were cut back, 0 bases at V and 11 bases at J, with 10 bases in the middle. The length of the CDR3 is 12 residues. The CDR3 bases are TGTGCCATCAGTGAGTCCCCCCAAACTCAGTACCTC. Encoded protein: CAISESPQTQYL.

The chain joins TRBV7-2 to TRBJ2-2; tentative D call: TRBD2 (5 bases). Germline V CDR1 and CDR2: SGHTA, FQGNSA. This CDR3 contains 16 residues. Trimming took 4 bases from V and 2 from J, leaving 14 bases between them. The CDR3 sequence: CASSSANLANTGELFF. The CDR3 DNA is TGTGCCAGCAGCTCTGCTAACCTAGCTAACACCGGGGAGCTGTTTTTT. The full variable domain, its missing parts supplied by reference TRBV7-2 and TRBJ2-2, is GAGVSQSPSNKVTEKGKDVELRCDPISGHTALYWYRQSLGQGLEFLIYFQGNSAPDKSGLPSDRFSAERTGGSVSTLTIQRTQQEDSAVYLCASSSANLANTGELFFGEGSRLTVL.

V is TRBV12-3 or TRBV12-4 and J is TRBJ2-3; 7 bases align to TRBD2. This CDR3 comprises 14 residues. Trimming at V came to 3 bases and at J to 3 bases, leaving 3 bases not matched to a gene. The CDR3: CASSFGGRTDTQYF. As DNA, the CDR3 is TGTGCCAGCAGTTTTGGCGGGAGAACAGATACGCAGTATTTT.

As to this clonotype: Its ends do not fully match the called genes, so a read error is possible. The rearrangement links TRBV4-2 to TRBJ2-7; D gene ambiguous. Germline CDR1 is LGHNA and CDR2 is YNFKEQ. The CDR3 loop spans 13 amino acids. The CDR3 sequence is CTSSQNPPYEQYF. The CDR3 region has the DNA TGTACCAGTAGCCAAAACCCGCCCTACGAGCAGTACTTC.

The chain joins TRBV12-3 or TRBV12-4 to TRBJ1-5; D is unresolved. The CDR3 extends over 14 amino acids. The V end lost 1 base, the J end lost 4 bases, and 8 bases lay between the germline ends. The CDR3 sequence: CASSLEQRNQPQHF. In DNA form, the CDR3 reads TGTGCCAGCAGTTTAGAACAGCGGAATCAGCCCCAGCATTTT.

The CDR3 bases are TGTGCCAGCAGTTTAATTGGACTGTCCGAGCAGTACTTC. Translating it yields CASSLIGLSEQYF. This chain uses TRBV12-3 or TRBV12-4 with TRBJ2-7; the D gene is possibly TRBD2 (5 bases). The germline V and J ends were trimmed by 2 bases and 6 bases, with 11 bases remaining between them. This CDR3 contains 13 residues.

Details on this clonotype: Its ends do not fully match the called genes, so a read error is possible. The V call is TRBV5-5, the J call TRBJ2-5; D ambiguous. This CDR3 region has 13 residues. Germline CDR1 SGHKS, CDR2 YYEKEE (reference sequence). CDR3 DNA sequence: TGTGCCAGCAGGCCGGCGTCAGTATCGGCCCAGTATTTC. Its translation is CASRPASVSAQYF. The variable domain in full, completed from reference TRBV5-5 and TRBJ2-5, reads DAGVTQSPTHLIKTRGQQVTLRCSPISGHKSVSWYQQVLGQGPQFIFQYYEKEERGRGNFPDRFSARQFPNYSSELNVNALLLGDSALYLCASRPASVSAQYFGPGTRLLVL.

Comment on this clonotype: A much larger clone lies one base from this, so it may be a read error. This sequence joins TRBV12-3 or TRBV12-4 and TRBJ2-7, with TRBD1 matching 10 bases. The CDR3 spans 15 residues. CDR3 amino acids: CVSSSPGQGLYEQYF. The CDR3 region has the DNA TGTGTCAGCAGTTCACCGGGACAGGGGCTCTACGAGCAGTACTTC.

The sample holds many counts of this clonotype. This chain uses TRBV5-4 with TRBJ2-1; 7 bases align to TRBD2. This CDR3 spans 15 amino acids. After removal of 4 bases from V and 6 bases from J, the junction contained 10 bases not matched to a gene. Germline values: CDR1 SGHNT, CDR2 YYREEE (reference sequence). This CDR3 is CASSGRGRTTNEQFF. CDR3 coding DNA: TGTGCCAGCAGCGGCCGCGGGAGAACTACCAATGAGCAGTTCTTC.

This clonotype was observed at least ten times. The chain is built from TRBV6-2 or TRBV6-3 and TRBJ2-7; D is perhaps TRBD2 (5 bases). V lost 7 bases, J lost 2 bases, and 15 bases lay in between. Per the germline V gene, CDR1 is MNHEY and CDR2 is SVGEGT. This CDR3 comprises 14 residues. The CDR3 coding sequence is TGTGCCAGCACAGCGGCGGGTACGACCTACGAGCAGTACTTC. It yields the protein CASTAAGTTYEQYF.

This clonotype was seen only a few times. The chain uses TRBV7-9 and TRBJ2-3, with D maybe TRBD1 (6 bases). This CDR3 is 15 amino acids long. Germline CDR1 reads SEHNR; CDR2 reads FQNEAQ (reference sequence). Trimming left V 3 bases short and J 1 base short, with 11 bases between. CDR3 loop: CASSLGEGGTDTQYF. The DNA for the CDR3 is TGTGCCAGCAGCTTGGGCGAGGGGGGCACAGATACGCAGTATTTT.

This clonotype was counted once. This sequence may be a read error, since a much larger clone differs from it by one base. The genes are TRBV4-3 and TRBJ2-7; 8 bases match TRBD1. In germline, CDR1 is LGHNA, CDR2 YSLEER. Trimming removed 4 bases from V and 6 bases from J; junction bases left unmatched: 8. There are 14 residues in the CDR3. The CDR3 DNA follows: TGCGCCAGCAGCCCGGGCAGGGGGCCTACCGAGCAGTACTTC. This sequence encodes CASSPGRGPTEQYF.

Comment on this clonotype: This may be a read error, as it is one base from a much larger clone. The chain employs TRBV4-1 and TRBJ2-1; 9 bases align to TRBD2. CDR1 and CDR2 (germline): MGHRA, YSYEKL. This CDR3 spans 17 amino acids. CDR3 sequence (DNA): TGCGCCAGCAGCCAAGCATATAGCGGGAGCAGGTACAATGAGCAGCTCTTC. It codes for CASSQAYSGSRYNEQLF.